This T cell receptor (beta chain) was captured by sequencing in a study of blood T cell repertoires in COVID-19. Study background: Some COVID-19 samples were acute and others convalescent; all came from the United States, Italy and Spain. The analysed material was cDNA or gDNA that came from T cells, B-cell-depleted T cells, or PBMCs.

Authors' methods: For nucleated cells, counts were estimated from reference gene primer amplification. Some clones are missing from TCRdb's copy, which holds only in-frame ones; the method was immunoSEQ multiplex PCR. V, J and clone size derive from that table, while D and trimming were established from the DNA sequence. The table has tens of thousands of clones, around four fifths seen once. Germline lookup yields CDR1 LGHNA and CDR2 YSLEER. The V segment lost 0 bases and the J segment 1 base; nucleotides outside the gene matches: 7. The CDR3 has 18 amino acids. The TCR was taken from a woman older than 75 with active or convalescent COVID-19. The sample comprised peripheral blood. This chain links TRBV4-3 with TRBJ2-7; 12 bases are a match to TRBD2. DNA for the CDR3: TGCGCCAGCAGCCAAGAGCTAACGACTAGCGGGAGTTCCTACGAGCAGTACTTC. Translating it yields CASSQELTTSGSSYEQYF.